These T cell receptor beta chains were read from a single sample in a study of cytomegalovirus exposure and HLA in healthy donors. Sequencing was performed with immunoSEQ multiplex PCR; in TCRdb, only in-frame clones are kept and a portion is missing. The profile covers fewer than 300,000 clones, with roughly 88% appearing a single time and approximately 0.94% taken by the ten largest. Specimen: PBMCs. The receptors here all came from a woman younger than 30 in good health and CMV-seronegative. Each CDR3 is given without its conserved first and last residue. Each record gives: V gene, CDR3 length, J gene, CDR3 protein.

>TRBV6-1|12|TRBJ1-2
ASRDRGLNYGYT
>TRBV12-5|14|TRBJ2-7
ASGLVRTVEPYEQY
>TRBV5-6|12|TRBJ1-2
ASSLLRRRDGYT
>TRBV30|12|TRBJ2-5
AWRQLAVQETQY
>TRBV4-1|14|TRBJ2-1
ASSPMGQRGKGEQF
>TRBV28|13|TRBJ2-1
ASTLAGGHINEQF
>TRBV5-4|11|TRBJ2-4
ASRGQARGIQY
>TRBV18|13|TRBJ2-7
ASSPDQELVYEQY
>TRBV27|13|TRBJ1-5
ASSPLDRTNQPQH
>TRBV5-1|13|TRBJ2-1
ASSAEAGTYNEQF
>TRBV7-9|10|TRBJ1-2
ASSLASDGYT
>TRBV9|14|TRBJ2-2
ASSVAASGRTGELF